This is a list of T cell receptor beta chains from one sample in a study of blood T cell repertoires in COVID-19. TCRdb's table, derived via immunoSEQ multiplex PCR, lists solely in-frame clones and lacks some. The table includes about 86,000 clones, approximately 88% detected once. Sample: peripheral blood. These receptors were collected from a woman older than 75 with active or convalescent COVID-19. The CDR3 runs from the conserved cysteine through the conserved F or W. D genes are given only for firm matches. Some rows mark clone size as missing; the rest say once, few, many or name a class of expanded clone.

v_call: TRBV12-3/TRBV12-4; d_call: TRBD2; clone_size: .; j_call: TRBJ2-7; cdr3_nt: TGTGCCACCGGACTAGCGGGTCTCTACGAGCAGTACTTC; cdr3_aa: CATGLAGLYEQYF
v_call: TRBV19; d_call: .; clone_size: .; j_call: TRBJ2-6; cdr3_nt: TGTGCCAGTAGAACACAGGGAGCTGGGGCCAACGTCCTGACTTTC; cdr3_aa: CASRTQGAGANVLTF
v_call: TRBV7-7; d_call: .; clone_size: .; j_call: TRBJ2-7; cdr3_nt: TGTGCTAGCAGCTTAGGAGGGACAAACTACGAGCAGTACTTC; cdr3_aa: CASSLGGTNYEQYF
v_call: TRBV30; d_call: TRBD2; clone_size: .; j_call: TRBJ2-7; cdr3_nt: TGTGCCTTTTCGCGGGAGTCCTGGGGCGAGCAGTACTTC; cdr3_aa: CAFSRESWGEQYF
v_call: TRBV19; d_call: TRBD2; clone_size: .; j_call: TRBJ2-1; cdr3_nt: TGTGCCAGTAGTATACCCCGGACTAGCGGGGGCCATCGTACAAATGAGCAGTTCTTC; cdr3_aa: CASSIPRTSGGHRTNEQFF
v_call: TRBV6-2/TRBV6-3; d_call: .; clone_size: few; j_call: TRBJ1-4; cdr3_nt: TGTGCCAGCAGCCAGGGTGCGGCGGGCGGGGAAAAACTGTTTTTT; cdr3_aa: CASSQGAAGGEKLFF
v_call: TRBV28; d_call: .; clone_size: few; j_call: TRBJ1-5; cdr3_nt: TGTGCCAGCAGCTCTACTAATCAGCCCCAGCATTTT; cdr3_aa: CASSSTNQPQHF
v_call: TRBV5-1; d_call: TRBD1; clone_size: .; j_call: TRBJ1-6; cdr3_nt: TGCGCCAGCAGCTTGGCCGGACAGGACTATTCACCCCTCCACTTT; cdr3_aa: CASSLAGQDYSPLHF
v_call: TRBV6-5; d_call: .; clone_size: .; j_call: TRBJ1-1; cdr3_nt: TGTGCCAGCAGTTCCACAGGGAGCACTGAAGCTTTCTTT; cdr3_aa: CASSSTGSTEAFF
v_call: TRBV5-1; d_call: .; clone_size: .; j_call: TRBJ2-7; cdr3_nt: TGCGCCAGCAGCTTGGCCCCAGGCCCCAGCTACGAGCAGTACTTC; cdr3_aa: CASSLAPGPSYEQYF
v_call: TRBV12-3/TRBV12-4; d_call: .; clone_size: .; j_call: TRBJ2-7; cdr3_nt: TGTGCCAGCAGTTTGCGACACTTCTACGAGCAGTACTTC; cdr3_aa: CASSLRHFYEQYF
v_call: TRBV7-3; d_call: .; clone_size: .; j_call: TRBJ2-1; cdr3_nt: TGTGCCAGCAGCTTAGCCAGCAATGAGCAGTTCTTC; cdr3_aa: CASSLASNEQFF
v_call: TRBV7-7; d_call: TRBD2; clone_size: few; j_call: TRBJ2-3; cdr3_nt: TGTGCCAGCAGCTTGGGACTAGCGGGGGCAGATACGCAGTATTTT; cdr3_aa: CASSLGLAGADTQYF
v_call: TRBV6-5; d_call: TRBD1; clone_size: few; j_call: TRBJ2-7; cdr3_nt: TGTGCCAGCAGTTGGTCCCGGGACAGACCCTACGAGCAGTACTTC; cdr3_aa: CASSWSRDRPYEQYF
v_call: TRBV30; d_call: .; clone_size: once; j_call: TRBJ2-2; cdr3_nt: TGTGCCTGGAGGGCACTAGAATACGCCGGGGAGCTGTTTTTT; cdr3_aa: CAWRALEYAGELFF
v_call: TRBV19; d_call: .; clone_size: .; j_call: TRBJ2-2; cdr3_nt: TGTGCCAGTAGTATTGGCGGGGGCGATAACCCGAACACCGGGGAGCTGTTTTTT; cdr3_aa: CASSIGGGDNPNTGELFF
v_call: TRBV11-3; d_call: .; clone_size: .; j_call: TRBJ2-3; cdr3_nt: TGTGCCAGCAGCTTGGGTCGACAGTTCAGCACAGATACGCAGTATTTT; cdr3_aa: CASSLGRQFSTDTQYF
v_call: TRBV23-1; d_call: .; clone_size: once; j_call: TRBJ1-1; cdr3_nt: TGCGCCAGCGAACTAACTCCGCGGGGGGCCAACAACGACTTCGGGGAAGCTTTCTTT; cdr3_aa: CASELTPRGANNDFGEAFF
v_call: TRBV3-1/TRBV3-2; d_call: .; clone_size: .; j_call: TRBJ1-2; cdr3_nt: TGTGCCAGCAGCCAAGATATCCGCTACACCTTC; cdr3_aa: CASSQDIRYTF
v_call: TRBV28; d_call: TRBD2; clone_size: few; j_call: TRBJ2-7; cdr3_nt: TGTGCCAGCAGGACTGGACTAGCCCTCGCCGAGCAGTACTTC; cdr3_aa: CASRTGLALAEQYF
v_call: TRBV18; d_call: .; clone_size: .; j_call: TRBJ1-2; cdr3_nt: TGTGCCAGCTCCCTTACAGATAACTATGGCTACACCTTC; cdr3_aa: CASSLTDNYGYTF
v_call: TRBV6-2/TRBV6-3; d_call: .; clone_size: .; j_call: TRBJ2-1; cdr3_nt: TGTGCCAGCAGCCACAGGGATCCCTTCTACAATGAGCAGTTCTTC; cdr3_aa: CASSHRDPFYNEQFF
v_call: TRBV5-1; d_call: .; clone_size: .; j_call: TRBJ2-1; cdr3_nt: TGCGCCAGCAGCTTGGGCGGGCGGTACAATGAGCAGTTCTTC; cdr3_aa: CASSLGGRYNEQFF
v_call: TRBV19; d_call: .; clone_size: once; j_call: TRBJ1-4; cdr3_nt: TGTGCCAGTAGTAGCGGGGCCATAAATGAAAAACTGTTTTTT; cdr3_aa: CASSSGAINEKLFF
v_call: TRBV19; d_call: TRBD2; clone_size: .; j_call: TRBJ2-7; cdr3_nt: TGTGCCAGTAGTTCAAGCGGGGGGGCCTCCGAGCAGTACTTC; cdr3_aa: CASSSSGGASEQYF
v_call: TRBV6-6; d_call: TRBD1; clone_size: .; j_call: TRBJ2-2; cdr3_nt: TGTGCCAGCAGCACCAGGGGGCTTTCGGGCACCGGGGAGCTGTTTTTT; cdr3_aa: CASSTRGLSGTGELFF